This T cell receptor (beta chain) was retrieved from a study of identical twins. Study-level findings and limits: Out-of-frame alpha sequences that twins shared showed excess low generation probability. Not following the same donors, the study drew its conclusions from cross-sectional statistical analysis.

Addition of a universal primer site occurred through template switching, and cDNA carried unique molecular identifiers. TCRdb re-analysed the 5' RACE reads in MiXCR, keeping a single row per CDR3 protein. The table lists about 100,000 distinct CDR3 sequences, 5.9% of them singletons. Germline-derived CDR1 and CDR2 are SGHTA and FQGNSA. Trimming cost V 1 base and J 0 bases, with 19 bases left between them. This CDR3 comprises 19 residues. This clonotype was recorded at least ten times. As yet, its antigen is unknown. The genes are TRBV7-2 and TRBJ2-4; perhaps TRBD1 as D (5 bases). The sample consisted of memory T cells sorted from blood. The sequence was obtained from a woman aged 45-59 years in good health. CDR3 in amino acids: CASSLVPWGVAQAKNIQYF. CDR3 coding DNA: TGTGCCAGCAGCTTAGTACCTTGGGGCGTTGCCCAAGCCAAAAACATTCAGTACTTC.